One T cell receptor beta chain is described in this entry. Its antigen is still unknown. 13 Jbeta primers and 60 Vbeta primers were used for the PCR. The assay was immunoSEQ multiplex PCR, and TCRdb's table has in-frame clones only and misses some. The sample lists some 140,000 clones, 60% to 80% occurring once. The data belong to a study of cytomegalovirus exposure and HLA in healthy donors. Overall study findings and caveats: Later analysis identified 16,000 or so TCR beta sequences associated with HLA alleles, using a false discovery rate threshold of 0.05. What a later analysis reportedly showed was that an Asian-associated ancestry cluster had fewer N-insertions than the roughly 670-donor mean. Data from an earlier analysis indicated that most TCR beta V segments were productive either about 87% or about 30% of the time.

Unmatched junction bases numbered 15, after V lost 6 bases and J lost 0 bases. Germline V gene lookup returns CDR1 SGHTA and CDR2 FQGNSA. The CDR3 sequence is 18 residues long. The sequencing input was PBMCs. The TCR comes from a man aged 45-65 years in good health and CMV-seropositive. V is TRBV7-2 and J is TRBJ2-3; 7 nucleotides match TRBD1. Here the CDR3 reads CASRIGSFRDSSTDTQYF. The CDR3 coding sequence is TGTGCCAGCAGAATAGGAAGTTTTCGGGACAGTAGCACAGATACGCAGTATTTT.